The rows below give T cell receptor beta chains drawn from one sample of a study of T cell responses to AZD1222 COVID-19 vaccine. Clones were read by immunoSEQ multiplex PCR, and TCRdb kept only the in-frame ones, dropping some. The profile covers under 200,000 clones, with approximately 93% appearing a single time and about 3.9% taken by the ten largest. Sequenced here: peripheral blood, sampled on day 0 of AZD1222 vaccination. The receptors were gathered from an adult in good health. Each CDR3 is given with its conserved first and last residue. A D gene is named only where the DNA matches it firmly. For some rows the clone size is stated as once, few or many, or as a class when expanded; others skip it.

j_gene,v_gene,d_gene,abundance,CDR3aa,CDR3nt
TRBJ1-2,TRBV5-8,.,.,CASSLEANSYGYTF,TGTGCCAGCAGCTTGGAGGCCAACTCCTATGGCTACACCTTC
TRBJ1-4,TRBV2,.,.,CASRGIRRDATNEKLFF,TGTGCCAGCAGGGGAATCAGGAGGGATGCAACTAATGAAAAACTGTTTTTT
TRBJ2-7,TRBV10-3,.,.,CAISRGTDSYEQYF,TGTGCCATCAGTAGGGGGACTGATTCCTACGAGCAGTACTTC
TRBJ2-4,TRBV6-6,TRBD2,few,CATSGGAAIQYF,TGTGCCACCTCGGGGGGGGCTGCCATTCAGTACTTC
TRBJ2-2,TRBV3-1/TRBV3-2,.,.,CASSQWSGAVTGELFF,TGTGCCAGCAGCCAATGGTCCGGGGCGGTCACCGGGGAGCTGTTTTTT
TRBJ1-4,TRBV28,.,.,CASSWPLGEKLFF,TGTGCCAGCAGTTGGCCTTTGGGGGAAAAACTGTTTTTT
TRBJ1-2,TRBV6-5,.,.,CASSKGVGGAYGYTF,TGTGCCAGCAGCAAAGGGGTGGGAGGAGCCTATGGCTACACCTTC
TRBJ2-7,TRBV20-1,.,.,CSVATRYEQYF,TGCAGTGTCGCTACTAGGTACGAGCAGTACTTC
TRBJ2-7,TRBV5-1,TRBD1,.,CASSLGQGVPYEQYF,TGCGCCAGCAGCCTGGGACAGGGAGTACCATACGAGCAGTACTTC
TRBJ2-1,TRBV18,TRBD2,.,CASSPRAGGQNEQFF,TGTGCCAGCTCACCAAGAGCGGGAGGGCAGAATGAGCAGTTCTTC
TRBJ2-3,TRBV4-2,TRBD2,.,CASSQESTSGDTDTQYF,TGTGCCAGCAGCCAAGAGTCGACTAGCGGGGACACAGATACGCAGTATTTT
TRBJ1-1,TRBV11-3,.,.,CASSATGTVNTEAFF,TGTGCCAGCAGTGCAACCGGGACGGTGAACACTGAAGCTTTCTTT
TRBJ2-7,TRBV9,TRBD2,.,CASSVGLAGVYEQYF,TGTGCCAGCAGCGTAGGACTAGCGGGAGTTTACGAGCAGTACTTC
TRBJ1-2,TRBV18,.,.,CASSPVQGVTNYGYTF,TGTGCCAGCTCACCGGTTCAGGGTGTGACTAACTATGGCTACACCTTC
TRBJ1-6,TRBV25-1,.,.,CASSEYVGVGANSPLHF,TGTGCCAGCAGTGAATATGTGGGGGTTGGTGCTAATTCACCCCTCCACTTT
TRBJ1-5,TRBV7-4,.,once,CASSFSASTRQESTQPQHF,TGTGCCAGCAGCTTTTCGGCGAGCACACGACAGGAATCGACTCAGCCCCAGCATTTT
TRBJ2-2,TRBV3-1/TRBV3-2,.,.,CASSPRVLNTGELFF,TGTGCCAGCAGCCCAAGGGTTCTGAACACCGGGGAGCTGTTTTTT
TRBJ1-5,TRBV21-1,.,.,CASSATGTGWDQPQHF,TGTGCCAGCAGCGCAACCGGGACAGGGTGGGATCAGCCCCAGCATTTT
TRBJ1-1,TRBV18,.,.,CASSAVMNTEAFF,TGTGCCAGCTCCGCCGTCATGAACACTGAAGCTTTCTTT
TRBJ1-6,TRBV5-4,TRBD1,.,CASSLGAGGSSYNSPLHF,TGTGCCAGCAGCTTGGGGGCAGGGGGCAGCTCCTATAATTCACCCCTCCACTTT
TRBJ1-1,TRBV7-8,.,.,CASTSGGVTEAFF,TGTGCCAGCACATCGGGAGGGGTCACTGAAGCTTTCTTT
TRBJ1-5,TRBV7-9,.,.,CASSPAFGIQPQHF,TGTGCCAGCAGCCCCGCTTTTGGGATACAGCCCCAGCATTTT
TRBJ2-1,TRBV6-5,TRBD2,.,CASSSGTSGIENEQFF,TGTGCCAGCAGTTCCGGGACTAGCGGGATCGAGAATGAGCAGTTCTTC
TRBJ2-5,TRBV11-3,TRBD1,.,CASSARTGPYETQYF,TGTGCCAGCAGCGCCCGGACAGGACCTTATGAGACCCAGTACTTC
TRBJ2-1,TRBV19,TRBD2,.,CASSTPGLAGDHNEQFF,TGTGCCAGTAGTACCCCGGGACTAGCGGGAGACCACAATGAGCAGTTCTTC
TRBJ2-3,TRBV7-2,.,once,CASSLDPAGTDTQYF,TGTGCCAGCAGCTTAGACCCCGCCGGCACAGATACGCAGTATTTT
TRBJ2-3,TRBV6-2/TRBV6-3,.,.,CASSYHEGVIVPDTQYF,TGTGCCAGCAGTTATCACGAGGGAGTCATAGTCCCAGATACGCAGTATTTT
TRBJ1-1,TRBV12-2,.,.,CASRTPVWVTEAFF,TGTGCAAGTCGCACACCGGTTTGGGTCACTGAAGCTTTCTTT
TRBJ2-3,TRBV10-3,.,.,CAISVRGLSTDTQYF,TGTGCCATCAGTGTTAGAGGGCTAAGCACAGATACGCAGTATTTT
TRBJ2-3,TRBV7-9,.,.,CASSYGFSTDTQYF,TGTGCCAGCAGCTATGGGTTCAGCACAGATACGCAGTATTTT
TRBJ1-3,TRBV18,.,.,CASSFESGNTIYF,TGTGCCAGCTCATTCGAATCTGGAAACACCATATATTTT
TRBJ1-4,TRBV27,.,.,CASSFLGLQEKLFF,TGTGCCAGCAGTTTTTTGGGGCTTCAGGAAAAACTGTTTTTT
TRBJ2-2,TRBV27,.,.,CASSFGLMNTGELFF,TGTGCCAGCAGTTTTGGACTGATGAACACCGGGGAGCTGTTTTTT
TRBJ2-7,TRBV11-2,TRBD2,few,CASRESSGVTYEQYF,TGTGCCAGCAGGGAATCTAGCGGGGTTACCTACGAGCAGTACTTC
TRBJ1-2,TRBV5-8,.,.,CASSLVGYSGYTF,TGTGCCAGCAGCTTGGTAGGTTACTCTGGCTACACCTTC
TRBJ2-2,TRBV15,TRBD1,.,CATSGTGLGTGELFF,TGTGCCACCAGCGGGACAGGGCTGGGCACCGGGGAGCTGTTTTTT
TRBJ2-3,TRBV5-1,TRBD2,.,CASSAGTSGIDTQYF,TGCGCCAGCAGCGCGGGGACTAGCGGGATAGATACGCAGTATTTT
TRBJ1-2,TRBV19,.,once,CASTPGAARGYTF,TGTGCCAGTACCCCCGGGGCAGCTCGTGGCTACACCTTC
TRBJ2-4,TRBV10-3,.,.,CAISESTGHRNIQYF,TGTGCCATCAGTGAGTCGACGGGACATCGAAACATTCAGTACTTC
TRBJ1-5,TRBV4-1,.,.,CASSQTGQPQHF,TGCGCCAGCAGCCAAACAGGCCAGCCCCAGCATTTT
TRBJ2-7,TRBV27,.,.,CASSLSIQEPNFYEQYF,TGTGCCAGCAGTTTAAGTATACAGGAACCAAACTTCTACGAGCAGTACTTC
TRBJ2-7,TRBV30,.,.,CAWSAVVSGEQYF,TGTGCCTGGAGCGCAGTTGTGTCGGGCGAGCAGTACTTC
TRBJ2-7,TRBV29-1,.,once,CSVEAAGPSYEQYF,TGCAGCGTTGAAGCCGCGGGACCCTCCTACGAGCAGTACTTC
TRBJ2-2,TRBV19,.,.,CASKKATSILGELFF,TGTGCCAGTAAGAAAGCCACCTCAATCCTCGGGGAGCTGTTTTTT
TRBJ1-2,TRBV2,.,.,CASSVDGYTF,TGTGCCAGCAGTGTAGATGGCTACACCTTC
TRBJ2-1,TRBV5-1,TRBD2,.,CASSLAGGWVNEQFF,TGCGCCAGCAGCCTAGCGGGTGGGTGGGTTAATGAGCAGTTCTTC
TRBJ1-4,TRBV4-1,TRBD1,.,CASSRWTGGEEEKLFF,TGCGCCAGCAGCCGCTGGACAGGGGGCGAGGAGGAAAAACTGTTTTTT
TRBJ1-1,TRBV7-9,TRBD1,.,CASSLGRGVRTEAFF,TGTGCCAGCAGCTTAGGCAGGGGGGTACGGACTGAAGCTTTCTTT
TRBJ1-6,TRBV5-1,.,.,CASSWNGGGNSPLHF,TGCGCCAGCAGCTGGAACGGGGGTGGCAATTCACCCCTCCACTTT
TRBJ2-3,TRBV5-1,TRBD2,once,CASSLALAGDTDTQYF,TGCGCCAGCAGCTTGGCACTAGCGGGTGACACAGATACGCAGTATTTT
TRBJ2-3,TRBV10-3,.,.,CAISEGEGSNTDTQYF,TGTGCCATCAGTGAGGGTGAAGGGTCCAACACAGATACGCAGTATTTT
TRBJ1-5,TRBV4-1,.,once,CASSQETDYDQPQHF,TGCGCCAGCAGCCAAGAAACAGATTATGATCAGCCCCAGCATTTT
TRBJ2-1,TRBV4-1,TRBD2,once,CASRLAGAKSSYNEQFF,TGCGCCAGCAGACTAGCGGGGGCCAAGAGCTCCTACAATGAGCAGTTCTTC